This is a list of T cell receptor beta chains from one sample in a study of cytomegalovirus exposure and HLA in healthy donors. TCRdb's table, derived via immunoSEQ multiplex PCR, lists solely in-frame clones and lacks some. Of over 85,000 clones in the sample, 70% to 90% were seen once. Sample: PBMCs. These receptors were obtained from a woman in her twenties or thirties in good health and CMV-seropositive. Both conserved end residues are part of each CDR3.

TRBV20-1	CRALAAYTQYF
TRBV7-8	CASSLGGNYGYTF
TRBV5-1	CASSSLASSTDTQYF
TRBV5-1	CASSWTTGADYEQYF
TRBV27	CASSSISTGIYTF
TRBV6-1	CASSEFRWGSGRYLYEQYF
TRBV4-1	CASSQAPGLAGIYEQYF
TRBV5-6	CASSLVGGRLPGANVLTF
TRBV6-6	CASSQGSPLHF
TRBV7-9	CASSRDRAGGSPLHF
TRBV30	CAAGEYEEKLFF
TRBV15	CATSRTGSSYEQYF
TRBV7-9	CASSFNYEQYF
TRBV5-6	CASAGQISSNEQFF
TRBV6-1	CASSTRTAYNEQFF
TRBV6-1	CASSEFDTTNSPLHF
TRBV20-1	CSASLLNEQFF
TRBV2	CASSATGSGEQYF
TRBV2	CASSVQEGAVSPLHF
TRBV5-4	CASSLGTASHKQYF
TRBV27	CASSGRANYGYTF
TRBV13	CASSLVSSKETQYF
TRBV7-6	CASSVEGVGAGELFF
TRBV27	CASIPGGEGIGEQFF
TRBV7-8	CASSLGSGPGNTIYF
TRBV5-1	CASSLTGGIGEQYF
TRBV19	CASSTRDIGNQPQHF
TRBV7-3	CASSLEGTVTEAFF
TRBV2	CASSGTDGYTF
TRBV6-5	CASSYSGGGRAFF
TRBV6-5	CASRAGTNEKLFF
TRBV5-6	CASSRRGSEEKLFF
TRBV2	CASSESGQGEFATNEKLFF
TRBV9	CASSAGLAVNTGELFF
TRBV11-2	CASSPDYRGEQYF
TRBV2	CASSAGGASYNEQFF
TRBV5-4	CASSLASTDTQYF
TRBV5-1	CASSLVPSGGSYEQYF
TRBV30	CAWSTGQAGNTIYF
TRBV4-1	CASSPVATGYEQYF
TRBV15	CATSRRQGKADTQYF
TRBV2	CASSLLLSVLEQYF
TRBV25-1	CASSVQGNEQFF
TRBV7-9	CASSSRQGRETQYF
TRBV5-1	CASSLPPASGQETQYF
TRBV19	CASSMFGTSGGDEQFF
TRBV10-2	CASRGKIDRGLVVSYEQYF
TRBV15	CATSRAYSYEQYF
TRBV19	CASSIDRTGELFF